Listed below are T cell receptor beta chains from one sample, sequenced in a study of regulatory T cells in long-lasting Graves disease. TCRdb fed the multiplex PCR reads into MiXCR, producing one record per CDR3 protein. This sample has 350,000 to 550,000 distinct CDR3 sequences, with more than 13% found just once. These data were also filed under a second study, of T cells in Graves' hyperthyroidism and ophthalmopathy.

The source material was peripheral blood mononuclear cells (PBMCs), sampled at new diagnosis, from a patient treated with antithyroid drugs. The receptors were sampled from a woman aged 25 to 39 with Graves disease. Each CDR3 is given with its conserved first and last residue. The order of the fields is J gene, clone size, V gene, CDR3 protein. Where a row states a size, it is once, few, many or the class of an expanded clone; other rows omit it.

TRBJ1-1	many	TRBV12-3/TRBV12-4	CASSLGIMNTEAFF
TRBJ1-1	many	TRBV2	CASIPSGSRPLGYMNTEAFF
TRBJ2-6	.	TRBV19	CASSLLSSGANVLTF
TRBJ2-2	many	TRBV11-2	CASSRSGRAGELFF
TRBJ2-5	few	TRBV9	CASSEGQGTGETQYF
TRBJ2-1	.	TRBV24-1	CATSEITGRDSTNNEQFF
TRBJ1-1	few	TRBV20-1	CSARGGSNTEAFF
TRBJ1-3	few	TRBV11-1	CASSRGRLSGNTIYF
TRBJ2-7	many	TRBV18	CASSLKRGGFYEQYF
TRBJ2-3	many	TRBV24-1	CATAPGGLDTQYF
TRBJ1-4	many	TRBV10-3	CAISEALREKLFF
TRBJ2-1	many	TRBV7-9	CASSPRLAGGLYNEQFF
TRBJ2-7	.	TRBV7-9	CASSLAITSGTAAAYEQYF
TRBJ2-1	many	TRBV19	CASSIRASGRAIVRNEQFF
TRBJ2-1	few	TRBV27	CASSLEVKAGGLDEQFF
TRBJ2-1	few	TRBV7-8	CASSSKTWGEISYNEQFF
TRBJ2-7	many	TRBV4-1	CASSQMDRAYEQYF
TRBJ1-1	.	TRBV19	CASTKDRGNTEAFF
TRBJ1-1	.	TRBV20-1	CSARVGETEAFF
TRBJ1-6	few	TRBV24-1	CATSETDIRGGWGPLHF
TRBJ2-3	.	TRBV5-1	CASSLAAGVANTQYF
TRBJ2-7	many	TRBV18	CASSPTRPMSGEQYF
TRBJ2-1	few	TRBV19	CASSQYRGFGNEQFF
TRBJ2-2	few	TRBV20-1	CSARDIREINTGELFF
TRBJ1-4	many	TRBV28	CASSPPLELELFF
TRBJ1-1	many	TRBV11-3	CASSLTMNTEAFF
TRBJ2-7	many	TRBV20-1	CSARAIAGSYEQYF
TRBJ2-1	few	TRBV4-2	CASSSPDLSGQREQFF
TRBJ2-7	many	TRBV20-1	CSASSGQGGNEQYF
TRBJ2-2	many	TRBV7-8	CASSVVQSNTGELFF
TRBJ2-3	.	TRBV5-1	CASSLAMGSTDTQYF
TRBJ1-1	many	TRBV5-1	CASTEGRLRNTEAFF
TRBJ2-7	many	TRBV5-1	CASSYGTPGDEQYF
TRBJ1-4	many	TRBV24-1	CATSPGVKGTNEKLFF
TRBJ1-2	few	TRBV3-1	CASSQDARNNYGYTF
TRBJ2-7	few	TRBV24-1	CATSHSHGRKEQYF
TRBJ1-5	many	TRBV28	CASSLRGGGQPQHF
TRBJ1-1	many	TRBV7-3	CASSLTGTGIREAFF
TRBJ2-2	many	TRBV13	CASSFLAGGPVANTGELFF
TRBJ1-1	many	TRBV5-1	CASSGPGQRIEAFF
TRBJ2-7	few	TRBV6-5	CASSYPTGLAGGPGLHEQYF
TRBJ2-5	many	TRBV6-1	CASSTLAGRVQETQYF
TRBJ1-1	many	TRBV20-1	CSAVPVTEAFF
TRBJ2-1	.	TRBV6-2/TRBV6-3	CASSPASGTYEQFF
TRBJ1-1	many	TRBV15	CATSGGQGWGTEAFF
TRBJ2-3	.	TRBV7-9	CASSSSGTGGDTQYF
TRBJ2-7	many	TRBV24-1	CATSSAGTYEQYF
TRBJ2-7	many	TRBV7-7	CASSLAAGLAQTYEQYF